The 32 T cell receptor beta chains listed next were all sequenced from one sample in a study of cytomegalovirus exposure and HLA in healthy donors. Clones were read by immunoSEQ multiplex PCR, and TCRdb kept only the in-frame ones, dropping some. The profile shows some 270,000 clones, around 86% of them singletons. Sequencing input: PBMCs. Receptors were obtained from a woman between 18 and 29 years old in good health and CMV-seronegative.

The rearrangement joins TRBV25-1 to TRBJ2-1, with TRBD2 matching 9 bases. This CDR3 comprises 18 residues. CDR1 is MGHDK and CDR2 is SYGVNS in the germline V gene. Losses at the gene ends were 2 bases for V and 0 bases for J; bases not matched to a gene: 8. The CDR3 nucleotides read TGTGCCAGCAGTGAAGGGGCTAGCGGGGAGAGCTCCTACAATGAGCAGTTCTTC. It specifies CASSEGASGESSYNEQFF.

A few counts support this clone. This chain connects TRBV30 to TRBJ1-2; D ambiguous. The CDR3 runs to 12 residues. Germline V lookup: CDR1 GTSNPN, CDR2 SVGIG (reference sequence). The CDR3 DNA is TGTGCACTCCTGCGAGGGAACTATGGCTACACCTTC. Protein product: CALLRGNYGYTF.

The V and J genes are TRBV5-1 and TRBJ1-1; D is perhaps TRBD1 (6 bases). The germline CDR1 and CDR2 sequences are SGHRS and YFSETQ. This CDR3 is built from 14 residues. Trimming left V 4 bases short and J 4 bases short, with 14 bases between. DNA for the CDR3: TGCGCCAGCAGCACACGACAGGCGGCCACTGAAGCTTTCTTT. Translating gives CASSTRQAATEAFF.

This clone came up a few times. The gene calls are TRBV9 and TRBJ1-4; TRBD1 matches 9 bases. Germline CDR1 and CDR2: SGDLS and YYNGEE. The trim removed 0 bases at V and 5 bases at J, leaving 2 bases unmatched. The CDR3 totals 15 residues. CDR3 in DNA: TGTGCCAGCAGCGTAGCTGGGACAGGGAATGAAAAACTGTTTTTT. It is translated as CASSVAGTGNEKLFF.

The rearrangement links TRBV7-2 to TRBJ1-2; 9 nucleotides agree with TRBD1. The CDR3 totals 15 residues. After removal of 5 bases from V and 4 bases from J, the junction contained 8 bases not matched to a gene. CDR1 and CDR2 (germline): SGHTA, FQGNSA. The CDR3 DNA is TGTGCCAGCAGCCCACCCCCGGGACAGGGCTATGGCTACACCTTC. It encodes CASSPPPGQGYGYTF.

The gene calls are TRBV29-1 and TRBJ2-7; TRBD2 matches 7 bases. This CDR3 is 15 amino acids long. J lost 2 bases, V lost 1 base, and 8 bases had no gene match. Looked up from germline, CDR1 is SQVTM and CDR2 is ANQGSEA. CDR3 DNA: TGCAGCGTTGAAGGTCGATGGGAGGGGCCCTACGAGCAGTACTTC. It specifies CSVEGRWEGPYEQYF.

This chain joins TRBV5-1 and TRBJ2-5, with 8 bases aligning to TRBD2. The CDR3 is 15 amino acids. The V segment lost 4 bases and the J segment 4 bases; nucleotides outside the gene matches: 9. In germline, CDR1 is SGHRS, CDR2 YFSETQ. The CDR3 DNA is TGCGCCAGCAGCCCGGAGGCGGGAGGAGGAGAGACCCAGTACTTC. It translates to CASSPEAGGGETQYF.

This chain joins TRBV7-9 and TRBJ2-1; no clear D gene. The CDR3 loop spans 12 amino acids. Germline assignment: CDR1 SEHNR and CDR2 FQNEAQ (reference sequence). With 5 bases removed from V and 8 bases from J, the gap between germline ends came to 10 bases. The CDR3 region has the DNA TGTGCCAGCAGCCCACAGTTGGATGAGCAGTTCTTC. Protein product: CASSPQLDEQFF.

The rearrangement joins TRBV27 to TRBJ1-2; D gene unclear. This CDR3 contains 13 residues. Looked up from germline, CDR1 is MNHEY and CDR2 is SMNVEV (reference sequence). V shed 3 bases and J shed 4 bases, with 9 bases lying between them. CDR3 region: CASSFEGTYGYTF. In nucleotides, the CDR3 is TGTGCCAGCAGTTTCGAGGGCACCTATGGCTACACCTTC.

The chain uses TRBV14 and TRBJ2-5, with D tentatively TRBD1 (5 bases). CDR3 length equals 15 residues. Trimming took off 1 base at V and 2 bases at J, with 11 bases between the two ends. CDR1 is SGHDN, CDR2 FVKESK, per germline. The CDR3 coding sequence is TGTGCCAGCAGCCAAGGGTTAGGGGCTCAAGAGACCCAGTACTTC. This gives the protein CASSQGLGAQETQYF.

The genes are TRBV28 and TRBJ1-2; D is perhaps TRBD1 (6 bases). Trimming removed 2 bases at V and 7 bases at J, with 17 bases between. Germline-derived CDR1 and CDR2 are MDHEN and SYDVKM. This CDR3 region has 15 residues. The DNA of the CDR3 is TGTGCCAGCAGTTTAATCCGCCAGGGGTCTCGTGGCTACACCTTC. Protein: CASSLIRQGSRGYTF.

V usage is TRBV4-1 and J usage is TRBJ1-1; D not certain. The germline gives CDR1 MGHRA, CDR2 YSYEKL. This CDR3 region has 14 residues. The germline V and J ends were trimmed by 3 bases and 0 bases, with 8 bases remaining between them. Here the CDR3 DNA reads TGCGCCAGCAGCCACGTCAGGTTGAACACTGAAGCTTTCTTT. Amino acids: CASSHVRLNTEAFF.

This sequence joins TRBV29-1 and TRBJ1-1, with D perhaps matching TRBD1 (5 bases). The CDR3 sequence is 12 residues long. CDR1 and CDR2 from the germline V gene are SQVTM and ANQGSEA. V was clipped by 6 bases and J by 4 bases, with 12 bases between them. CDR3 bases: TGCAGCGTGAACCTGGGGGGCACTGAAGCTTTCTTT. This gives the protein CSVNLGGTEAFF.

The chain joins TRBV7-2 to TRBJ1-5, with D maybe TRBD1 (5 bases). CDR1 and CDR2 (germline): SGHTA, FQGNSA. Trimming cost V 5 bases and J 2 bases, with 16 bases left between them. This CDR3 spans 16 amino acids. CDR3 bases: TGTGCCAGCAGCCTCGAAGGGGCCCGGGGCAATCAGCCCCAGCATTTT. Protein product: CASSLEGARGNQPQHF.

The J gene is TRBJ1-5, the V gene TRBV10-3; no clear D. Germline loops: CDR1 ENHRY, CDR2 SYGVKD. The CDR3 is 13 residues long. Trimming removed 3 bases at V and 1 base at J, with 4 bases between. CDR3 in amino acids: CAISEASNQPQHF. Written as DNA, the CDR3 is TGTGCCATCAGTGAAGCAAGCAATCAGCCCCAGCATTTT.

This clone has more than one count but fewer than ten. The chain carries TRBV30 and TRBJ2-7; 7 positions agree with TRBD1. V shed 0 bases and J 2 bases; nucleotides not matched to a gene: 7. The CDR3 is made up of 15 amino acids. CDR1 is GTSNPN and CDR2 is SVGIG in the germline V gene (reference sequence). CDR3 nucleotide sequence: TGTGCCTGGAGTGTCCCCCCACAGGGGACCTACGAGCAGTACTTC. It codes for CAWSVPPQGTYEQYF.

V gene TRBV11-3 combines with J gene TRBJ1-2; D unclear. The CDR3 is 13 amino acids. V lost 4 bases and J lost 7, with 13 bases in between. The germline V gene encodes CDR1 SGHNT and CDR2 YENEEA. The CDR3 nucleotides are TGTGCCAGCAGCTACGGGGAAGGCCCTGGCTACACCTTC. Residues: CASSYGEGPGYTF.

This clone occurred once. This chain connects TRBV9 to TRBJ2-7; the D is unclear. Germline V lookup: CDR1 SGDLS, CDR2 YYNGEE. The length of the CDR3 is 15 residues. V lost 4 bases and J lost 0, with 14 bases in between. In nucleotides, the CDR3 is TGTGCCAGCAGCCCGAGCCAGGTGAGCTCCTACGAGCAGTACTTC. It translates to CASSPSQVSSYEQYF. Combining the CDR3 with reference TRBV9 and TRBJ2-7 gives the whole variable domain DSGVTQTPKHLITATGQRVTLRCSPRSGDLSVYWYQQSLDQGLQFLIQYYNGEERAKGNILERFSAQQFPDLHSELNLSSLELGDSALYFCASSPSQVSSYEQYFGPGTRLTVT.

The chain combines TRBV19 with TRBJ2-3; 7 nucleotides line up with TRBD2. The CDR3 runs 15 residues. Trimming removed 10 bases from V and 0 bases from J; junction bases left unmatched: 10. CDR1 and CDR2 from the germline V gene are LNHDA and SQIVND (reference sequence). The CDR3 loop is CATTPGTTSTDTQYF. CDR3 DNA: TGTGCCACCACTCCCGGGACTACTAGCACAGATACGCAGTATTTT. Together with reference TRBV19 and TRBJ2-3, the CDR3 gives the full variable domain: DGGITQSPKYLFRKEGQNVTLSCEQNLNHDAMYWYRQDPGQGLRLIYYSQIVNDFQKGDIAEGYSVSREKKESFPLTVTSAQKNPTAFYLCATTPGTTSTDTQYFGPGTRLTVL.

V gene TRBV6-5 combines with J gene TRBJ2-3; tentative D call: TRBD1 (6 bases). Germline CDR1 and CDR2: MNHEY and SVGAGI. V gave up 4 bases and J gave up 6 bases, with 11 bases separating them. The CDR3 totals 13 residues. CDR3 sequence reads: CASSSNRGDTQYF. The CDR3 DNA sequence: TGTGCCAGCAGTTCTAATAGGGGGGATACGCAGTATTTT.

Turning to this clone: Other DNA sequences in this specimen translate into the identical CDR3. The CDR3 reads CASSQDSSYNEQFF. In DNA, the CDR3 is TGCGCCAGCAGCCAAGATAGCTCCTACAATGAGCAGTTCTTC. The V and J genes are TRBV4-3 and TRBJ2-1; unclear D gene. V dropped 0 bases and J dropped 0 bases, with 3 bases sitting between them. The CDR3 covers 14 residues. The germline CDR1 and CDR2 sequences are LGHNA and YSLEER.

The chain has TRBV5-1 and TRBJ2-5, with D perhaps TRBD1 (5 bases). The germline V and J ends were trimmed by 3 bases and 2 bases, with 11 bases remaining between them. This CDR3 comprises 14 residues. The germline V gene encodes CDR1 SGHRS and CDR2 YFSETQ. The CDR3 spells CASSWGRVQETQYF. Written as DNA, the CDR3 is TGCGCCAGCAGCTGGGGCCGCGTTCAAGAGACCCAGTACTTC.

The rearrangement links TRBV2 to TRBJ1-4; D is unresolved. The CDR3 is 13 residues long. V lost 4 bases and J lost 10, with 13 bases in between. Germline-derived CDR1 and CDR2 are SNHLY and FYNNEI. This CDR3 reads CASSGLREAKLFF. The CDR3 DNA follows: TGTGCCAGCAGTGGTTTAAGGGAGGCAAAACTGTTTTTT.

The V gene is TRBV2, the J gene TRBJ2-2; 8 bases are a match to TRBD2. CDR1 and CDR2 from the germline V gene are SNHLY and FYNNEI. The CDR3 is made up of 17 amino acids. After removal of 0 bases from V and 7 bases from J, the junction contained 10 bases not matched to a gene. The CDR3 DNA reads TGTGCCAGCAGTGAAGCGCTCAGCGGGGGACGGAACGGGGAGCTGTTTTTT. Its translation: CASSEALSGGRNGELFF.

This chain uses TRBV18 with TRBJ1-2, with D hard to call. The CDR3 runs 13 residues. Germline V gene lookup returns CDR1 KGHSH and CDR2 LQKENI. V lost 6 bases to trimming and J lost 8 bases, with 16 bases between them. In DNA form, the CDR3 reads TGTGCCAGCTCTCTGATGGAGGGTGTCGGCTACACCTTC. Amino acid sequence: CASSLMEGVGYTF.

CDR3 sequence: CASRPRGNVRQPQHF. CDR3 sequence (DNA): TGTGCCAGTAGGCCCCGAGGGAATGTCCGGCAGCCCCAGCATTTT. This chain connects TRBV19 to TRBJ1-5; no clear D gene. The CDR3 totals 15 residues. Trimming cost V 6 bases and J 7 bases, with 19 bases left between them. Germline V gene data show CDR1 as LNHDA and CDR2 as SQIVND (reference sequence).

This clone has more than one count but fewer than ten. The V gene is TRBV27, the J gene TRBJ1-4; 7 nucleotides align to TRBD1. J was trimmed by 7 bases and V by 0 bases; bases with no gene match: 8. The CDR3 is 16 amino acids. Germline V gene data show CDR1 as MNHEY and CDR2 as SMNVEV (reference sequence). The CDR3 spells CASSLSKAPGGEKLFF. For the CDR3, the DNA is TGTGCCAGCAGTTTATCGAAGGCCCCAGGGGGTGAAAAACTGTTTTTT.

The chain has TRBV7-2 and TRBJ2-7; D might be TRBD1 (6 bases). This CDR3 has 14 amino acids. Germline CDR1 reads SGHTA; CDR2 reads FQGNSA. V was shortened by 7 bases and J by 4 bases, with 17 bases between the two germline ends. The CDR3 region has the DNA TGTGCCAGCACCCGAGGGGGTACTGCATACGAGCAGTACTTC. This gives the protein CASTRGGTAYEQYF.

This chain links TRBV7-9 with TRBJ1-5; TRBD1 aligns across 7 bases. CDR1 is SEHNR and CDR2 is FQNEAQ in the germline V gene (reference sequence). The V gene end was trimmed by 1 base and the J gene end by 7 bases; junction bases not matched to a gene: 1. This CDR3 is built from 13 residues. The CDR3 bases are TGTGCCAGCAGCTTAGAAGGGGGCCAGCCCCAGCATTTT. The encoded protein is CASSLEGGQPQHF.

The CDR3 protein is CAIKSDRDSQPQHF. The CDR3, as DNA: TGTGCCATCAAATCGGACAGGGACAGTCAGCCCCAGCATTTT. The V gene is TRBV10-3, the J gene TRBJ1-5, with 8 nucleotides matching TRBD1. Losses at the gene ends were 7 bases for V and 6 bases for J; bases not matched to a gene: 8. CDR3 length: 14 amino acids. Germline V CDR1 and CDR2: ENHRY, SYGVKD.

This clone was recorded only once. This chain connects TRBV7-6 to TRBJ2-7; tentatively, D is TRBD2 (6 bases). The CDR3 is made up of 14 amino acids. Deletions cut 4 bases from V and 7 bases from J, with 17 bases between. The V gene's germline CDR1 is SGHVS and CDR2 FNYEAQ. The CDR3 coding sequence is TGTGCCAGCAGCTCTGGGCGGGGATCGGGGGAGCAGTACTTC. Translation gives CASSSGRGSGEQYF. The complete variable domain, with remaining parts taken from reference TRBV7-6 and TRBJ2-7, reads GAGVSQSPRYKVTKRGQDVALRCDPISGHVSLYWYRQALGQGPEFLTYFNYEAQQDKSGLPNDRFSAERPEGSISTLTIQRTEQRDSAMYRCASSSGRGSGEQYFGPGTRLTVT.

This sequence joins TRBV4-1 and TRBJ2-7; D might be TRBD1 (6 bases). Germline values: CDR1 MGHRA, CDR2 YSYEKL. The V end lost 5 bases, the J end lost 0 bases, and 8 bases lay between the germline ends. The length of the CDR3 is 13 residues. CDR3 coding DNA: TGCGCCAGCAGCTACAGGGTCTCCTACGAGCAGTACTTC. Its protein product is CASSYRVSYEQYF.